Presented here are 30 T cell receptor beta chains from one specimen sequenced in a study of CD8+ T cells in alopecia areata. RNA extraction and reverse transcription yielded cDNA as sequencing template. Repertoires were generated with immunoSEQ multiplex PCR, while TCRdb's copy carries only in-frame clones and drops some. This sample has about 110,000 clones; roughly 50% occur once, and the top ten carry about 3.7%. Treatment denoted: oral pan-JAK inhibitor, 5-10 mg twice daily. This specimen consisted of CD4+ T cells sorted from blood, obtained at week 24, from a patient treated with tofacitinib. These receptors were obtained from a human donor with alopecia areata.

This chain links TRBV29-1 with TRBJ2-5; no definite D call. The CDR3 extends over 13 amino acids. CDR1 SQVTM and CDR2 ANQGSEA come from the germline V gene. Trimming left V 5 bases short and J 10 bases short, with 20 bases between. The CDR3 DNA is TGCAGCGTTCTGAGGACCCCACCAAGTGACCAGTACTTC. Encoded protein: CSVLRTPPSDQYF. The variable domain in full, with the rest retrieved from reference TRBV29-1 and TRBJ2-5, is SAVISQKPSRDICQRGTSLTIQCQVDSQVTMMFWYRQQPGQSLTLIATANQGSEATYESGFVIDKFPISRPNLTFSTLTVSNMSPEDSSIYLCSVLRTPPSDQYFGPGTRLLVL.

Note on this clone: The same CDR3 is also encoded by other DNA sequences in this sample. The chain has TRBV30 and TRBJ1-6; no clear D gene. V lost 1 base and J 5 bases, leaving 6 bases between the germline ends. Per the germline V gene, CDR1 is GTSNPN and CDR2 is SVGIG (reference sequence). CDR3 length: 13 amino acids. CDR3 region: CAWSGQHNSPLHF. CDR3 in DNA: TGTGCCTGGAGTGGGCAGCATAATTCACCCCTCCACTTT.

The V call is TRBV2, the J call TRBJ2-1, with no clear D. Trimming took off 6 bases at V and 10 bases at J, with 10 bases between the two ends. The CDR3 consists of 11 residues. CDR1 is SNHLY and CDR2 is FYNNEI in the germline V gene. In nucleotides, the CDR3 is TGTGCCAGCAGGGAGAATTTGGAGCAGTTCTTC. Translation: CASRENLEQFF. The complete variable domain, with remaining parts taken from reference TRBV2 and TRBJ2-1, reads EPEVTQTPSHQVTQMGQEVILRCVPISNHLYFYWYRQILGQKVEFLVSFYNNEISEKSEIFDDQFSVERPDGSNFTLKIRSTKLEDSAMYFCASRENLEQFFGPGTRLTVL.

V is TRBV6-5 and J is TRBJ2-7; TRBD2 might be the D (6 bases). Trimming took off 7 bases at V and 0 bases at J, with 13 bases between the two ends. The CDR3 runs to 14 residues. CDR1 and CDR2 (germline): MNHEY, SVGAGI. CDR3 amino acids: CASIPSGDSYEQYF. The DNA of the CDR3 is TGTGCCAGCATCCCGTCGGGGGACTCCTACGAGCAGTACTTC.

This clone was detected once. The chain carries TRBV29-1 and TRBJ2-7; 10 nucleotides agree with TRBD2. The germline V gene encodes CDR1 SQVTM and CDR2 ANQGSEA. The CDR3 runs to 15 residues. V dropped 3 bases and J dropped 0; count of bases not matched to a gene: 5. The DNA for the CDR3 is TGCAGCGTTGAGCTACTAGCGGGGAGCTCCTACGAGCAGTACTTC. It yields the protein CSVELLAGSSYEQYF.

The chain employs TRBV29-1 and TRBJ1-1, with unresolved D. V was clipped by 7 bases and J by 1 base, with 16 bases between them. This CDR3 comprises 14 residues. The V gene's germline CDR1 is SQVTM and CDR2 ANQGSEA. The CDR3 spells CSAEPGISNTEAFF. In nucleotides, the CDR3 is TGCAGCGCGGAGCCCGGGATTTCGAACACTGAAGCTTTCTTT. Based on the CDR3 plus reference TRBV29-1 and TRBJ1-1, the full variable domain is SAVISQKPSRDICQRGTSLTIQCQVDSQVTMMFWYRQQPGQSLTLIATANQGSEATYESGFVIDKFPISRPNLTFSTLTVSNMSPEDSSIYLCSAEPGISNTEAFFGQGTRLTVV.

This clone has only one observation. V and J are TRBV5-4 and TRBJ2-7; D unresolved. Trimming shortened V by 4 bases and J by 3 bases, and 8 bases separated the two germline ends. The germline V gene encodes CDR1 SGHNT and CDR2 YYREEE (reference sequence). This CDR3 spans 12 amino acids. The CDR3 region has the DNA TGTGCCAGCAGCCGACCCCGCTACGAGCAGTACTTC. Protein: CASSRPRYEQYF.

The chain has TRBV30 and TRBJ1-2, with D possibly being TRBD1 (5 bases). The V end was cut by 3 bases, the J end by 4 bases, with 15 bases between. CDR1 and CDR2 (germline): GTSNPN, SVGIG (reference sequence). The CDR3 is made up of 14 amino acids. CDR3 residues: CAWRARDLTYGYTF. In DNA, the CDR3 is TGTGCCTGGAGGGCCCGGGACCTGACCTATGGCTACACCTTC.

Concerning this clone: At one end, the junction sequence differs from germline, possibly due to a read error. The genes are TRBV25-1 and TRBJ2-3; D unresolved. The CDR3 has 12 amino acids. Germline V gene sequence: CDR1 MGHDK, CDR2 SYGVNS. Written as DNA, the CDR3 is TGTGCCAGCAGTGAGAGCACGGATACGCAGTATTTT. It specifies CASSESTDTQYF.

Only one count was recorded for this clone. V gene TRBV7-2 combines with J gene TRBJ1-2; 9 bases line up with TRBD1. The CDR3 consists of 15 residues. Germline V CDR1 and CDR2: SGHTA, FQGNSA. Trimming at V came to 1 base and at J to 6 bases, leaving 6 bases not matched to a gene. The CDR3 region is CASSLDRGDRDGYTF. The DNA of the CDR3 is TGTGCCAGCAGCTTAGACCGGGGGGACAGGGATGGCTACACCTTC.

The chain recombines TRBV2 with TRBJ2-3; possibly TRBD1 for D (5 bases). V lost 4 bases to trimming and J lost 4 bases, with 12 bases between them. Germline-derived CDR1 and CDR2 are SNHLY and FYNNEI. This CDR3 contains 14 residues. The CDR3 bases are TGTGCCAGCAGTGCGACAGTTGGGGCAGATACGCAGTATTTT. Translation: CASSATVGADTQYF.

V and J are TRBV18 and TRBJ2-2; 8 bases are shared with TRBD1. This CDR3 region has 14 residues. CDR1 and CDR2 from the germline V gene are KGHSH and LQKENI. V shed 2 bases, J shed 7 bases, and the junction held 3 bases outside the gene matches. The DNA for the CDR3 is TGTGCCAGCTCACCAGGGACAGGACGCGGGGAGCTGTTTTTT. It yields the protein CASSPGTGRGELFF.

The chain has TRBV9 and TRBJ2-6, with D perhaps TRBD2 (5 bases). Germline assignment: CDR1 SGDLS and CDR2 YYNGEE. This CDR3 is 14 amino acids long. Trimming removed 2 bases from V and 5 bases from J, with 8 bases in between. This chain's CDR3 is CASSVRDRANVLTF. The DNA for the CDR3 is TGTGCCAGCAGCGTTCGGGATAGGGCCAACGTCCTGACTTTC. Looking up the rest from reference TRBV9 and TRBJ2-6 gives the full variable domain: DSGVTQTPKHLITATGQRVTLRCSPRSGDLSVYWYQQSLDQGLQFLIQYYNGEERAKGNILERFSAQQFPDLHSELNLSSLELGDSALYFCASSVRDRANVLTFGAGSRLTVL.

This chain uses TRBV29-1 with TRBJ1-1, with 7 positions matching TRBD1. Germline CDR1 SQVTM, CDR2 ANQGSEA. V dropped 8 bases and J dropped 4; count of bases not matched to a gene: 10. The CDR3 loop spans 13 amino acids. CDR3 sequence (DNA): TGCAGCCTAACAGGGGCTATCGGCACTGAAGCTTTCTTT. As protein: CSLTGAIGTEAFF. The full variable domain, its missing parts supplied by reference TRBV29-1 and TRBJ1-1, is SAVISQKPSRDICQRGTSLTIQCQVDSQVTMMFWYRQQPGQSLTLIATANQGSEATYESGFVIDKFPISRPNLTFSTLTVSNMSPEDSSIYLCSLTGAIGTEAFFGQGTRLTVV.

The chain joins TRBV30 to TRBJ1-6; D gene ambiguous. Trimming took 0 bases from V and 6 from J, leaving 9 bases between them. CDR3 size: 14 residues. Germline CDR1 GTSNPN, CDR2 SVGIG (reference sequence). CDR3 amino acids: CAWSVQGFNSPLHF. The CDR3 nucleotides read TGTGCCTGGAGTGTGCAAGGGTTTAATTCACCCCTCCACTTT. The variable domain in full, with the rest retrieved from reference TRBV30 and TRBJ1-6, is SQTIHQWPATLVQPVGSPLSLECTVEGTSNPNLYWYRQAAGRGLQLLFYSVGIGQISSEVPQNLSASRPQDRQFILSSKKLLLSDSGFYLCAWSVQGFNSPLHFGNGTRLTVT.

The chain joins TRBV10-3 to TRBJ2-5; no firm D call. The CDR3 extends over 11 amino acids. Germline lookup yields CDR1 ENHRY and CDR2 SYGVKD. V was trimmed by 3 bases and J by 5 bases, leaving 4 bases between them. In DNA form, the CDR3 reads TGTGCCATCAGTGAAGGGGAGACCCAGTACTTC. It is translated as CAISEGETQYF.

The V call is TRBV29-1, the J call TRBJ1-5; TRBD1 aligns across 7 bases. The junction had 11 bases not matched to a gene; V was cut back by 6 bases and J by 6 bases. Germline CDR1 and CDR2: SQVTM and ANQGSEA. This CDR3 is 14 amino acids long. Here the CDR3 DNA reads TGCAGCGTGTCTAAAGGGGGCGAAGGTCAGCCCCAGCATTTT. Its protein product is CSVSKGGEGQPQHF.

The chain joins TRBV25-1 to TRBJ2-3; D is uncertain. This CDR3 spans 12 amino acids. CDR1 and CDR2 from the germline V gene are MGHDK and SYGVNS. V was cut by 4 bases and J by 1 base, with 3 bases left in between. CDR3 residues: CASSAGTDTQYF. The DNA of the CDR3 is TGTGCCAGCAGTGCCGGCACAGATACGCAGTATTTT.

J is TRBJ1-5 and V is TRBV4-1; tentatively, D is TRBD1 (5 bases). Germline assignment: CDR1 MGHRA and CDR2 YSYEKL. CDR3 length: 17 residues. Trimming pared 1 base from V and 6 bases from J, leaving 19 bases between. CDR3 sequence reads: CASSQAPWRGVGQPQHF. In DNA form, the CDR3 reads TGCGCCAGCAGCCAAGCCCCGTGGAGAGGGGTGGGTCAGCCCCAGCATTTT.

In its sample, this clone was seen a few times. J is TRBJ2-2 and V is TRBV18; 9 bases agree with TRBD2. CDR3 size: 21 residues. CDR1 KGHSH and CDR2 LQKENI come from the germline V gene. J gave up 0 bases and V 6 bases, and 20 bases lay outside the gene matches. CDR3 in amino acids: CASSLIQRKKWTSANTGELFF. The CDR3 nucleotides are TGTGCCAGCTCCCTCATCCAACGAAAAAAGTGGACTAGCGCGAACACCGGGGAGCTGTTTTTT. The complete variable domain, with remaining parts taken from reference TRBV18 and TRBJ2-2, reads NAGVMQNPRHLVRRRGQEARLRCSPMKGHSHVYWYRQLPEEGLKFMVYLQKENIIDESGMPKERFSAEFPKEGPSILRIQQVVRGDSAAYFCASSLIQRKKWTSANTGELFFGEGSRLTVL.

There are a few counts of this clone. The chain recombines TRBV29-1 with TRBJ1-1, with D maybe TRBD1 (5 bases). CDR3 length: 15 amino acids. Germline-derived CDR1 and CDR2 are SQVTM and ANQGSEA. The V gene lost 5 bases and the J gene lost 5 bases, with 21 bases spanning the gap. CDR3 amino acids: CSVQHRIAVGTEAFF. CDR3 in DNA: TGCAGCGTTCAGCACAGGATTGCGGTCGGGACTGAAGCTTTCTTT.

Notes on this clone: At one boundary the junction diverges from the germline segment, which might be a read error. CDR3 coding DNA: TGTGCCAGCAGTGGTGGAGGGCTTGGGATTTTC. Its translation: CASSGGGLGIF. J is TRBJ2-7 and V is TRBV2; weak D call: TRBD2 (6 bases). Germline-derived CDR1 and CDR2 are SNHLY and FYNNEI. The CDR3 extends over 11 amino acids. Full variable domain (remainder filled in from reference TRBV2 and TRBJ2-7): EPEVTQTPSHQVTQMGQEVILRCVPISNHLYFYWYRQILGQKVEFLVSFYNNEISEKSEIFDDQFSVERPDGSNFTLKIRSTKLEDSAMYFCASSGGGLGIFGPGTRLTVT.

This clone has only a few counts. The gene calls are TRBV30 and TRBJ2-2; 10 nucleotides match TRBD2. This CDR3 contains 15 residues. Trimming at V came to 4 bases and at J to 4 bases, leaving 6 bases not matched to a gene. Germline V gene lookup returns CDR1 GTSNPN and CDR2 SVGIG (reference sequence). DNA for the CDR3: TGTGCCTGGACCAGGACTAGCGGATTCACCGGGGAGCTGTTTTTT. Residues: CAWTRTSGFTGELFF.

This chain joins TRBV7-2 and TRBJ2-5; 10 nucleotides line up with TRBD1. Germline trimming cut 5 bases from V and 5 bases from J; bases unmatched to any gene: 5. The CDR3 loop spans 14 amino acids. Germline assignment: CDR1 SGHTA and CDR2 FQGNSA. The CDR3 sequence: CASSVGQGRETQYF. DNA of the CDR3: TGTGCCAGCAGCGTGGGACAGGGGAGGGAGACCCAGTACTTC.

The rearrangement joins TRBV5-1 to TRBJ2-5; no clear D. Between the trimmed V and J ends, which lost 0 bases and 0 bases, there was a span of 6 bases. This CDR3 contains 14 residues. The germline V gene has CDR1 SGHRS and CDR2 YFSETQ. CDR3 in amino acids: CASSLGQHQETQYF. DNA of the CDR3: TGCGCCAGCAGCTTGGGGCAACACCAAGAGACCCAGTACTTC.

This chain connects TRBV29-1 to TRBJ2-7; D is tentatively TRBD1 or TRBD2 (5 bases each). Germline values: CDR1 SQVTM, CDR2 ANQGSEA. This CDR3 has 12 amino acids. V was clipped by 3 bases and J by 3 bases, with 9 bases between them. CDR3 bases: TGCAGCGTTGACGCTGGGGGCTACGAGCAGTACTTC. This sequence encodes CSVDAGGYEQYF.

J is TRBJ1-1 and V is TRBV25-1, with D possibly matching TRBD1 (5 bases). Germline assignment: CDR1 MGHDK and CDR2 SYGVNS. The CDR3 spans 13 residues. The germline V and J ends were trimmed by 3 bases and 4 bases, with 9 bases remaining between them. The CDR3 protein is CASSDWGSTEAFF. The CDR3 coding sequence is TGTGCCAGCAGTGATTGGGGGAGCACTGAAGCTTTCTTT.

This chain links TRBV15 with TRBJ1-4; possible D gene TRBD1, 6 bases. Trimming cost V 0 bases and J 7 bases, with 12 bases left between them. Germline CDR1 and CDR2: LNHNV and YYDKDF (reference sequence). CDR3 length: 15 amino acids. The CDR3 DNA reads as TGTGCCACCAGCAGAGACGGGACACCGACTGAAAAACTGTTTTTT. It codes for CATSRDGTPTEKLFF.

The chain combines TRBV6-1 with TRBJ1-3, with D uncertain. Trimming stripped 2 bases from V and 0 bases from J, with 11 bases between. Germline V CDR1 and CDR2: MNHNS, SASEGT. The CDR3 spans 16 residues. The CDR3 region has the DNA TGTGCCAGCAGTGAAAGACGACGGGACTCTGGAAACACCATATATTTT. This encodes CASSERRRDSGNTIYF.

The rearrangement joins TRBV7-9 to TRBJ1-1; D uncertain. Trimming stripped 3 bases from V and 4 bases from J, with 12 bases between. The CDR3 spans 14 residues. In germline, CDR1 is SEHNR, CDR2 FQNEAQ (reference sequence). The CDR3 DNA reads TGTGCCAGCAGCTTCTCTTCTCGGGGCACTGAAGCTTTCTTT. Protein sequence: CASSFSSRGTEAFF.